The 14 T cell receptor beta chains given below trace back to one sample, sequenced in a study of graft-versus-host responses after intestinal transplantation. Data came from immunoSEQ multiplex PCR; TCRdb stores just in-frame clones and leaves some out. The data show tens of thousands of clones, 89% seen once. Their specific antigens are unknown. Sequenced material: unstimulated CD8+ T cells sorted from spleen or lymph node cells, taken before intestinal transplant. The receptors originated from a human donor who received an intestinal transplant.

The chain has TRBV28 and TRBJ1-1, with a weak D call TRBD1 (6 bases). Trimming pared 4 bases from V and 9 bases from J, leaving 12 bases between. This CDR3 is 12 amino acids long. Germline-derived CDR1 and CDR2 are MDHEN and SYDVKM. The CDR3 loop reads CASSSPGGQAFF. The CDR3 bases are TGTGCCAGCAGTTCACCCGGGGGGCAAGCTTTCTTT.

The chain couples TRBV5-5 to TRBJ1-5; D might be TRBD1 (5 bases). This CDR3 is built from 14 residues. Germline V gene lookup returns CDR1 SGHKS and CDR2 YYEKEE (reference sequence). V was clipped by 4 bases and J by 8 bases, with 16 bases between them. In DNA, the CDR3 is TGTGCCAGCAGCCGCAGGGCTCTTGCGAAGCCCCAGCATTTT. It codes for CASSRRALAKPQHF.

The rearrangement links TRBV15 to TRBJ1-4; D unclear. Looked up from germline, CDR1 is LNHNV and CDR2 is YYDKDF (reference sequence). The CDR3 is 15 residues long. Trimming took 7 bases from V and 6 from J, leaving 18 bases between them. CDR3 amino acids: CATTAFQEVDEKLFF. DNA of the CDR3: TGTGCCACCACAGCATTTCAGGAAGTGGATGAAAAACTGTTTTTT.

The chain couples TRBV2 to TRBJ2-7; the D gene is possibly TRBD2 (5 bases). This CDR3 is built from 14 residues. Trimming removed 1 base from V and 4 bases from J, with 11 bases in between. Germline V gives CDR1 SNHLY, CDR2 FYNNEI. CDR3 amino acids: CASSEGGFGYEQYF. CDR3 coding DNA: TGTGCCAGCAGTGAAGGCGGGTTTGGGTACGAGCAGTACTTC.

This sequence joins TRBV7-2 and TRBJ2-1; D is possibly TRBD1 (5 bases). In germline, CDR1 is SGHTA, CDR2 FQGNSA. The length of the CDR3 is 19 residues. The V end was cut by 4 bases, the J end by 9 bases, with 31 bases between. The CDR3 here is CASSSLRQFRVPTHGEQFF. The CDR3 bases are TGTGCCAGCAGCTCCTTACGCCAATTCAGGGTCCCAACGCACGGTGAGCAGTTCTTC. The full variable domain, in which reference TRBV7-2 and TRBJ2-1 provide the parts outside the CDR3, is GAGVSQSPSNKVTEKGKDVELRCDPISGHTALYWYRQSLGQGLEFLIYFQGNSAPDKSGLPSDRFSAERTGGSVSTLTIQRTQQEDSAVYLCASSSLRQFRVPTHGEQFFGPGTRLTVL.

Here the CDR3 reads CASSSLAGDGELFF. CDR3 nucleotide sequence: TGTGCCAGCAGTTCCTTAGCGGGGGACGGGGAGCTGTTTTTT. This chain connects TRBV27 to TRBJ2-2; 9 nucleotides line up with TRBD2. J gave up 7 bases and V 4 bases, and 4 bases lay outside the gene matches. Germline CDR1 and CDR2: MNHEY and SMNVEV (reference sequence). The CDR3 length is 14 residues.

The rearrangement joins TRBV27 to TRBJ2-7, with D maybe TRBD2 (5 bases). Germline CDR1 and CDR2: MNHEY and SMNVEV (reference sequence). The germline V and J ends were trimmed by 7 bases and 4 bases, with 5 bases remaining between them. CDR3 length equals 10 residues. CDR3 nucleotide sequence: TGTGCCAGCACGGGGTACGAGCAGTACTTC. This gives the protein CASTGYEQYF.

V is TRBV7-9 and J is TRBJ2-1, with 11 bases aligning to TRBD2. The CDR3 sequence is 14 residues long. The V and J ends lost 11 bases and 9 bases, in that order; junction bases with no gene match: 12. CDR1 and CDR2 from the germline V gene are SEHNR and FQNEAQ (reference sequence). CDR3 residues: CASAPSGGNGEQFF. CDR3 nucleotide sequence: TGTGCCTCGGCGCCTAGCGGGGGGAACGGTGAGCAGTTCTTC.

The chain couples TRBV7-2 to TRBJ1-1, with D uncertain. Looked up from germline, CDR1 is SGHTA and CDR2 is FQGNSA. The CDR3 is 16 residues long. V was shortened by 1 base and J by 3 bases, with 15 bases between the two germline ends. The CDR3 sequence is CASSLGPDWRDTEAFF. The CDR3 region has the DNA TGTGCCAGCAGCTTAGGACCGGACTGGCGGGACACTGAAGCTTTCTTT.

The chain joins TRBV28 to TRBJ1-1, with D possibly matching TRBD1 (6 bases). This CDR3 comprises 14 residues. Germline assignment: CDR1 MDHEN and CDR2 SYDVKM. The V end lost 6 bases, the J end lost 5 bases, and 16 bases lay between the germline ends. The CDR3 DNA reads as TGTGCCAGCAGGGAAATACAGGGTTGGACTGAAGCTTTCTTT. This codes for CASREIQGWTEAFF.

V and J are TRBV19 and TRBJ2-5; D unclear. Germline assignment: CDR1 LNHDA and CDR2 SQIVND (reference sequence). The length of the CDR3 is 14 residues. V lost 0 bases and J 0 bases, leaving 5 bases between the germline ends. CDR3 amino acids: CASSIDRYQETQYF. The CDR3 DNA is TGTGCCAGTAGTATAGACCGGTACCAAGAGACCCAGTACTTC.

The chain couples TRBV5-1 to TRBJ1-5, with TRBD1 matching 8 bases. The CDR3 contains 20 residues. After removal of 7 bases from V and 0 bases from J, the junction contained 21 bases not matched to a gene. The germline V gene has CDR1 SGHRS and CDR2 YFSETQ. CDR3 region: CASGSNRGAGLVLSNQPQHF. Written as DNA, the CDR3 is TGCGCCAGCGGGTCGAACAGGGGGGCTGGTTTGGTCCTTAGCAATCAGCCCCAGCATTTT.

The chain employs TRBV25-1 and TRBJ1-2, with D tentatively TRBD1 (5 bases). Germline-derived CDR1 and CDR2 are MGHDK and SYGVNS. Trimming removed 3 bases at V and 6 bases at J, with 11 bases between. This CDR3 is built from 13 residues. The CDR3: CASSEPSGNGYTF. The CDR3, as DNA: TGTGCCAGCAGTGAGCCTTCAGGGAATGGCTACACCTTC.

This clone came up once. This chain joins TRBV15 and TRBJ2-1; D is unclear. The CDR3 spans 15 residues. Trimming pared 1 base from V and 7 bases from J, leaving 14 bases between. Germline V gives CDR1 LNHNV, CDR2 YYDKDF (reference sequence). In DNA form, the CDR3 reads TGTGCCACCAGCAGAGTAAAGGAGCTTTCTAATGAGCAGTTCTTC. Protein product: CATSRVKELSNEQFF.